This entry lists 27 T cell receptor beta chains sequenced from one sample in a study of Graves' ophthalmopathy and Graves' hyperthyroidism. As the template, RNA transcripts were used to amplify TCR beta CDR3 regions. First-round RT-PCR employed HTBI primers, with a second-round multiplex PCR after it. TCRdb reprocessed the multiplex PCR reads via MiXCR and lists one record per CDR3 protein. The sample carries approximately 640,000 distinct CDR3 sequences, about two fifths recorded once. Sequencing input: peripheral blood. The receptors here all came from an adult man with Graves' ophthalmopathy.

The chain employs TRBV15 and TRBJ1-1; 12 positions agree with TRBD1. V shed 7 bases and J 5 bases; nucleotides not matched to a gene: 8. The CDR3 contains 15 residues. Per germline, CDR1 LNHNV and CDR2 YYDKDF (reference sequence). The CDR3 is CATTPGQGAWTEAFF. The CDR3 nucleotides are TGTGCCACCACCCCGGGACAGGGGGCTTGGACTGAAGCTTTCTTT.

This clonotype was detected many times. The chain employs TRBV7-2 and TRBJ2-5; 8 nucleotides agree with TRBD2. The J segment lost 3 bases and the V segment lost 5 bases, leaving 5 bases of the junction unmatched. The CDR3 is made up of 14 amino acids. Germline CDR1 reads SGHTA; CDR2 reads FQGNSA. DNA of the CDR3: TGTGCCAGCAGCCCCCGGGGGGGTAAAGAGACCCAGTACTTC. Protein: CASSPRGGKETQYF. Filled out from reference TRBV7-2 and TRBJ2-5, the complete variable domain reads GAGVSQSPSNKVTEKGKDVELRCDPISGHTALYWYRQSLGQGLEFLIYFQGNSAPDKSGLPSDRFSAERTGGSVSTLTIQRTQQEDSAVYLCASSPRGGKETQYFGPGTRLLVL.

Concerning this clonotype: One base away lies a much larger clone, so this may be a sequencing read error. This chain links TRBV7-9 with TRBJ1-6; D is possibly TRBD1 (5 bases). CDR3 size: 18 residues. Germline assignment: CDR1 SEHNR and CDR2 FQNEAQ (reference sequence). CDR3: CTSSLGGGRGTYNSPLHF. The CDR3 nucleotides read TGTACCAGCAGCTTAGGCGGGGGACGGGGGACCTATAATTCACCCCTCCACTTT. Using reference TRBV7-9 and TRBJ1-6 for the parts outside the CDR3, the full variable domain is DTGVSQNPRHKITKRGQNVTFRCDPISEHNRLYWYRQTLGQGPEFLTYFQNEAQLEKSRLLSDRFSAERPKGSFSTLEIQRTEQGDSAMYLCTSSLGGGRGTYNSPLHFGNGTRLTVT.

This clonotype was found a few times. The chain combines TRBV24-1 with TRBJ2-3; TRBD2 aligns across 9 bases. The CDR3 spans 13 residues. Germline-derived CDR1 and CDR2 are KGHDR and SFDVKD. V trimming: 12 bases; J trimming: 1 base; junction bases outside the gene matches: 4. For the CDR3, the DNA is TGTGCCGCCCGGACTAGCGGCACAGATACGCAGTATTTT. Amino acids: CAARTSGTDTQYF.

DNA for the CDR3: TGTGCCAGCGCGGGACAGCCTAATGAAAAACTGTTTTTT. It specifies CASAGQPNEKLFF. The chain has TRBV2 and TRBJ1-4; 7 nucleotides line up with TRBD1. CDR1 is SNHLY, CDR2 FYNNEI, per germline. The ends lost 8 bases at V and 3 bases at J; junction bases unmatched: 3. The CDR3 spans 13 residues.

CDR3 region: CSGGGDEQYF. The CDR3 DNA reads as TGCAGCGGGGGTGGGGACGAGCAGTACTTC. The genes are TRBV29-1 and TRBJ2-7; D is undetermined. Germline V gives CDR1 SQVTM, CDR2 ANQGSEA. V was shortened by 7 bases and J by 5 bases, with 9 bases between the two germline ends. CDR3 size: 10 residues.

This clonotype was detected only a few times. This chain connects TRBV6-4 to TRBJ1-1; 7 bases are a match to TRBD1. Per the germline V gene, CDR1 is MRHNA and CDR2 is SNTAGT. This CDR3 has 14 residues. Losses at the gene ends were 6 bases for V and 6 bases for J; bases not matched to a gene: 10. CDR3 nucleotides: TGTGCCAGCAGAGCCGGGACAGTGTCGGCTGAAGCTTTCTTT. Encoded protein: CASRAGTVSAEAFF.

This clonotype was detected many times. The J gene is TRBJ2-7, the V gene TRBV20-1; weak D call: TRBD2 (5 bases). Germline CDR1 is DFQATT and CDR2 is SNEGSKA (reference sequence). The CDR3 spans 12 residues. Trimming left V 1 base short and J 6 bases short, with 10 bases between. The CDR3 coding sequence is TGCAGTGCTAGAGGGCCAGGACTCGAGCAGTACTTC. Translating it yields CSARGPGLEQYF.

The chain employs TRBV29-1 and TRBJ2-5, with 12 bases that match TRBD2. With the DNA end fitting TRBJ2-1 better, the J assignment may be wrong. The CDR3 runs 14 residues. Germline CDR1 and CDR2: SQVTM and ANQGSEA. Here the CDR3 reads CSVMTSGSWNEQFF. The CDR3 DNA sequence: TGCAGCGTAATGACTAGCGGGAGTTGGAATGAGCAGTTCTTC.

The rearrangement links TRBV20-1 to TRBJ2-5, with TRBD2 matching over 15 bases. This CDR3 is 17 amino acids long. Germline V CDR1 and CDR2: DFQATT, SNEGSKA (reference sequence). After removal of 2 bases from V and 1 base from J, the junction contained 5 bases not matched to a gene. For the CDR3, the DNA is TGCAGTGCTAGACGGACTAGCGGGAGGGGACTCCAAGAGACCCAGTACTTC. Translation: CSARRTSGRGLQETQYF.

This clonotype was counted at least ten times. This chain uses TRBV19 with TRBJ1-2; unclear D gene. The CDR3 covers 10 residues. Germline V gene lookup returns CDR1 LNHDA and CDR2 SQIVND (reference sequence). With 8 bases removed from V and 6 bases from J, the gap between germline ends came to 7 bases. The chain's CDR3 is CASGLDGYTF. CDR3 DNA sequence: TGTGCCAGTGGCCTGGATGGCTACACCTTC.

This clonotype was recorded many times. The chain recombines TRBV19 with TRBJ2-5, with D tentatively TRBD2 (7 bases). Trimming stripped 8 bases from V and 5 bases from J, with 15 bases between. The CDR3 is made up of 13 amino acids. Germline V gene sequence: CDR1 LNHDA, CDR2 SQIVND (reference sequence). The CDR3 loop is CASRGDIGETQYF. CDR3 coding DNA: TGTGCCAGTCGGGGGGACATCGGGGAGACCCAGTACTTC.

This clonotype was recorded only once. A read error may be the cause here, since a much bigger clone is one base away. The rearrangement links TRBV20-1 to TRBJ1-1; weak D call: TRBD1 (5 bases). The V end lost 3 bases, the J end lost 2 bases, and 10 bases lay between the germline ends. The CDR3 runs 13 residues. Per the germline V gene, CDR1 is DFQATT and CDR2 is SNEGSKA (reference sequence). CDR3 in amino acids: CSASEGFNTEAFF. DNA of the CDR3: TGCAGTGCTAGCGAGGGGTTCAACACTGAAGCTTTCTTT.

The chain combines TRBV7-9 with TRBJ1-2; TRBD1 matches at 7 bases. This CDR3 spans 14 amino acids. CDR1 is SEHNR, CDR2 FQNEAQ, per germline (reference sequence). After removal of 8 bases from V and 2 bases from J, the junction contained 8 bases not matched to a gene. CDR3 sequence: CASSPQGDNYGYTF. The DNA for the CDR3 is TGTGCCAGCTCACCCCAGGGGGACAACTATGGCTACACCTTC.

This clonotype was picked up many times. The V and J genes are TRBV2 and TRBJ2-7; 7 nucleotides agree with TRBD1. CDR1 and CDR2 (germline): SNHLY, FYNNEI. The CDR3 contains 13 residues. V shed 6 bases and J 7 bases; nucleotides not matched to a gene: 9. The CDR3 is CASRWTGPWEQYF. CDR3 DNA: TGTGCCAGCAGGTGGACAGGTCCTTGGGAGCAGTACTTC.

Of note for this clonotype: Just one base apart from a much larger clone, this may be a read error. V and J are TRBV2 and TRBJ1-5, with TRBD1 identical over 9 bases. V shed 5 bases, J shed 3 bases, and the junction held 5 bases outside the gene matches. CDR3 length: 15 residues. Germline values: CDR1 SNHLY, CDR2 FYNNEI. This chain's CDR3 is CASSTRDRDNQPQHF. DNA of the CDR3: TGTGCCAGCAGTACACGGGACAGGGACAATCAGCCCCAGCATTTT.

With respect to this clonotype: One end of the junction varies from germline; a read error may be responsible. The CDR3 spells CAISYPTRANVLTF. CDR3 in DNA: TGTGCCATCAGTTACCCCACCAGGGCCAACGTCCTGACTTTC. The J gene is TRBJ2-6, the V gene TRBV6-5; D gene uncertain. The V gene's germline CDR1 is MNHEY and CDR2 SVGAGI. This CDR3 has 14 residues.

This clonotype was counted at least ten times. This rearrangement joins TRBV2 to TRBJ1-5; no clear D. CDR3 length: 13 residues. Trimming shortened V by 2 bases and J by 2 bases, and 4 bases separated the two germline ends. Germline-derived CDR1 and CDR2 are SNHLY and FYNNEI. CDR3 nucleotide sequence: TGTGCCAGCAGTGAATGGGGCAATCAGCCCCAGCATTTT. This gives the protein CASSEWGNQPQHF. Supplemented by reference TRBV2 and TRBJ1-5, the full variable domain reads EPEVTQTPSHQVTQMGQEVILRCVPISNHLYFYWYRQILGQKVEFLVSFYNNEISEKSEIFDDQFSVERPDGSNFTLKIRSTKLEDSAMYFCASSEWGNQPQHFGDGTRLSIL.

This clonotype was observed at least ten times. The chain combines TRBV19 with TRBJ1-4; no definite D call. Germline V gives CDR1 LNHDA, CDR2 SQIVND (reference sequence). The CDR3 has 16 residues. Between the trimmed V and J ends, which lost 1 base and 0 bases, there was a span of 9 bases. The CDR3 DNA sequence: TGTGCCAGTAGTATAGGTTGGACCCCAACTAATGAAAAACTGTTTTTT. It codes for CASSIGWTPTNEKLFF. The full variable domain, with the rest looked up from reference TRBV19 and TRBJ1-4, is DGGITQSPKYLFRKEGQNVTLSCEQNLNHDAMYWYRQDPGQGLRLIYYSQIVNDFQKGDIAEGYSVSREKKESFPLTVTSAQKNPTAFYLCASSIGWTPTNEKLFFGSGTQLSVL.

For this clonotype: One junction end does not reproduce the germline sequence, and a read error may be involved. The genes are TRBV9 and TRBJ1-1; TRBD1 might be the D (5 bases). This CDR3 is 13 amino acids long. In germline, CDR1 is SGDLS, CDR2 YYNGEE. CDR3 protein: CASTAWGGTEAFF. The DNA of the CDR3 is TGCGCCAGCACCGCCTGGGGGGGCACTGAAGCTTTCTTT.

V and J are TRBV7-9 and TRBJ1-1; TRBD1 is a possible D gene (5 bases). The length of the CDR3 is 15 residues. The germline V and J ends were trimmed by 11 bases and 2 bases, with 21 bases remaining between them. CDR1 is SEHNR and CDR2 is FQNEAQ in the germline V gene (reference sequence). This CDR3 is CAWRNTGTDNTEAFF. The CDR3 bases are TGTGCCTGGAGAAATACCGGGACTGATAACACTGAAGCTTTCTTT.

This chain connects TRBV6-5 to TRBJ2-7, with 9 bases identical to TRBD1. Trimming at V came to 0 bases and at J to 4 bases, leaving 4 bases not matched to a gene. Germline CDR1 reads MNHEY; CDR2 reads SVGAGI. This CDR3 contains 15 residues. CDR3 sequence reads: CASSYSPGQGYEQYF. As DNA, the CDR3 is TGTGCCAGCAGTTACTCCCCGGGACAGGGATACGAGCAGTACTTC.

This clonotype was counted many times. The CDR3 nucleotides read TGTGCCACCAGCAGAGAAGAGACGGTCCCGAACTACTACGAGCAGTACTTC. This encodes CATSREETVPNYYEQYF. The rearrangement links TRBV15 to TRBJ2-7, with D unresolved. CDR3 length: 17 amino acids. Trimming left V 0 bases short and J 3 bases short, with 18 bases between. The V gene's germline CDR1 is LNHNV and CDR2 YYDKDF (reference sequence).

For this clonotype: Just one base apart from a much larger clone, this may be a read error. V and J are TRBV9 and TRBJ1-2; D is perhaps TRBD1 (6 bases). CDR1 is SGDLS and CDR2 is YYNGEE in the germline V gene. This CDR3 comprises 13 residues. Deletions cut 3 bases from V and 5 bases from J, with 11 bases between. Here the CDR3 reads CASSGTGLYGYTF. The CDR3 bases are TGTGCCAGCAGCGGAACAGGGCTTTATGGCTACACCTTC.

This clonotype has just a few counts. The chain employs TRBV14 and TRBJ1-2; tentative D call: TRBD1 (6 bases). The CDR3 length is 15 residues. V dropped 2 bases and J dropped 2 bases, with 12 bases sitting between them. Germline CDR1 reads SGHDN; CDR2 reads FVKESK. CDR3 DNA: TGTGCCAGCAGCCAAACCCCAGGACAGAACTATGGCTACACCTTC. Protein: CASSQTPGQNYGYTF.

This clonotype was detected ten times or more. V usage is TRBV7-9 and J usage is TRBJ2-5; D possibly corresponds to TRBD2 (5 bases). The CDR3 is 13 residues long. V lost 7 bases to trimming and J lost 1 base, with 10 bases between them. CDR1 and CDR2 (germline): SEHNR, FQNEAQ (reference sequence). The CDR3 nucleotides read TGTGCCAGCACCCAGGAGGCCCAAGAGACCCAGTACTTC. This sequence encodes CASTQEAQETQYF.

The J gene is TRBJ1-4, the V gene TRBV7-9; the D gene is possibly TRBD1 (5 bases). The V and J ends lost 5 bases and 8 bases respectively, with 15 bases between them. Germline lookup yields CDR1 SEHNR and CDR2 FQNEAQ (reference sequence). CDR3 length: 14 residues. The CDR3 loop is CASSGRGRAEKLFF. CDR3 DNA: TGTGCCAGCAGCGGGCGTGGCAGGGCGGAAAAACTGTTTTTT.